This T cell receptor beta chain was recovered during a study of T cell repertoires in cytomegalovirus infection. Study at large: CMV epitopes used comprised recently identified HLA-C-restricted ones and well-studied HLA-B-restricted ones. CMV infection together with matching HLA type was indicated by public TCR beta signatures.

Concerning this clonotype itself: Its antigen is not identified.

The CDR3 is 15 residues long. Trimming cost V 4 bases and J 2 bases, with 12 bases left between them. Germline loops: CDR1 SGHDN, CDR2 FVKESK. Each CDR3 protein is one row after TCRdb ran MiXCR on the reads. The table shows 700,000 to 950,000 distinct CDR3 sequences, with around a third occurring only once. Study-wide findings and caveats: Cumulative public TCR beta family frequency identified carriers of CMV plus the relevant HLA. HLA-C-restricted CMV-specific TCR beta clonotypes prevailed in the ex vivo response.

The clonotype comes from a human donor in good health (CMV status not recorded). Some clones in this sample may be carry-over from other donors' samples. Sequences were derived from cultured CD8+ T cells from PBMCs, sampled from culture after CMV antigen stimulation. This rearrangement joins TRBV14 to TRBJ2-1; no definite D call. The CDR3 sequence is CASSRDLGAYNEQFF. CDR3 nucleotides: TGTGCCAGCAGCCGCGACCTTGGGGCCTACAATGAGCAGTTCTTC.